The 18 T cell receptor beta chains below come from one sample, sequenced in a study of Ad26.COV2.S vaccination and SARS-CoV-2 variants. As for treatment: around 19 received Ad26.COV2.S at low or high dose, single or two shots; about five received placebo; per-sample allocation not given. Material that was analyzed had been drawn on day 63 after the first vaccine or placebo injection. TCRdb keeps only in-frame clones here, not all; method: immunoSEQ multiplex PCR. The table lists 400,000 to 500,000 clones, 70% to 90% of them singletons, with 3.6% in the top ten. This sample comprised peripheral blood, obtained in a trial of Ad26.COV2.S vaccine versus placebo. The receptors here all came from a person aged 18 to 59 who received the Ad26.COV2.S COVID-19 vaccine or a placebo.

This clone was seen a few times. The chain couples TRBV6-2 or TRBV6-3 to TRBJ2-7, with D perhaps TRBD1 or TRBD2 (5 bases each). V was clipped by 5 bases and J by 1 base, with 15 bases between them. CDR3 size: 15 residues. Germline lookup yields CDR1 MNHEY and CDR2 SVGEGT. CDR3 region: CASSPSGSVSYEQYF. Here the CDR3 DNA reads TGTGCCAGCAGTCCCTCAGGGAGTGTATCCTACGAGCAGTACTTC.

Comment on this clone: Distinct nucleotide sequences in the sample also encode this CDR3. The chain employs TRBV5-1 and TRBJ2-3; D is unresolved. The V end lost 2 bases, the J end lost 6 bases, and 4 bases lay between the germline ends. The CDR3 is 11 residues long. Germline V gene data show CDR1 as SGHRS and CDR2 as YFSETQ. CDR3 bases: TGCGCCAGCAGCTTAGCCGATACGCAGTATTTT. The encoded protein is CASSLADTQYF.

The chain recombines TRBV5-6 with TRBJ1-1; D unresolved. Germline-derived CDR1 and CDR2 are SGHDT and YYEEEE. The CDR3 is 12 amino acids. V gave up 2 bases and J gave up 3 bases, with 5 bases separating them. The CDR3 reads CASSLRDTEAFF. Written as DNA, the CDR3 is TGTGCCAGCAGCTTACGGGACACTGAAGCTTTCTTT.

This rearrangement joins TRBV7-2 to TRBJ2-7, with 7 nucleotides matching TRBD1. The trim removed 5 bases at V and 1 base at J, leaving 8 bases unmatched. Germline assignment: CDR1 SGHTA and CDR2 FQGNSA. The CDR3 loop spans 15 amino acids. In nucleotides, the CDR3 is TGTGCCAGCAGCCCCATTCCGACAGGGTCCTACGAGCAGTACTTC. Amino acids: CASSPIPTGSYEQYF. Full variable domain (missing parts from reference TRBV7-2 and TRBJ2-7): GAGVSQSPSNKVTEKGKDVELRCDPISGHTALYWYRQSLGQGLEFLIYFQGNSAPDKSGLPSDRFSAERTGGSVSTLTIQRTQQEDSAVYLCASSPIPTGSYEQYFGPGTRLTVT.

This chain uses TRBV27 with TRBJ2-5; D possibly corresponds to TRBD1 (6 bases). Per germline, CDR1 MNHEY and CDR2 SMNVEV (reference sequence). Trimming removed 5 bases at V and 5 bases at J, with 12 bases between. The CDR3 sequence is 13 residues long. In DNA form, the CDR3 reads TGTGCCAGCAGTCGGACAGAGTGGGAGACCCAGTACTTC. Its protein is CASSRTEWETQYF.

The chain carries TRBV4-1 and TRBJ1-3; no firm D call. Trimming stripped 4 bases from V and 0 bases from J, with 10 bases between. Germline CDR1 reads MGHRA; CDR2 reads YSYEKL. The CDR3 consists of 15 residues. This chain's CDR3 is CASSPDGSSGNTIYF. The CDR3 bases are TGCGCCAGCAGCCCCGACGGGAGCTCTGGAAACACCATATATTTT.

This chain joins TRBV24-1 and TRBJ2-3; TRBD2 matches 8 bases. V was pared by 4 bases and J by 0 bases, with 8 bases of the junction left unmatched. The length of the CDR3 is 17 residues. Germline CDR1 KGHDR, CDR2 SFDVKD. Here the CDR3 DNA reads TGTGCCACCAGTGACCGCGTAACTAGCGGCAGCACAGATACGCAGTATTTT. The encoded protein is CATSDRVTSGSTDTQYF.

The chain is built from TRBV19 and TRBJ2-7, with TRBD1 matching 9 bases. J gave up 2 bases and V 5 bases, and 10 bases lay outside the gene matches. The CDR3 covers 16 residues. The germline V gene encodes CDR1 LNHDA and CDR2 SQIVND (reference sequence). CDR3 nucleotide sequence: TGTGCCAGTAGTCCCCGTAGGGACAGGGACACCTACGAGCAGTACTTC. As protein: CASSPRRDRDTYEQYF.

In its sample, this clone was seen once. V usage is TRBV12-3 or TRBV12-4 and J usage is TRBJ2-1; D is unresolved. Trimming cost V 2 bases and J 7 bases, with 9 bases left between them. The CDR3 is 13 amino acids. For the CDR3, the DNA is TGTGCCAGCAGTTTATTATTGGGTAATGAGCAGTTCTTC. Its translation is CASSLLLGNEQFF.

The chain joins TRBV7-3 to TRBJ2-6; D not resolved. The V and J ends lost 0 bases and 3 bases respectively, with 12 bases between them. The CDR3 covers 17 residues. Per germline, CDR1 SGHTA and CDR2 FQGTGA. The CDR3 DNA reads as TGTGCCAGCAGCTTAACGTCCGGGCCGTATGGGGCCAACGTCCTGACTTTC. Its protein product is CASSLTSGPYGANVLTF.

The chain carries TRBV4-3 and TRBJ1-3; 7 bases match TRBD1. Per germline, CDR1 LGHNA and CDR2 YSLEER. The J segment lost 1 base and the V segment lost 1 base, leaving 16 bases of the junction unmatched. The CDR3 has 20 amino acids. CDR3 region: CASSQAYLPGTASSGNTIYF. The DNA for the CDR3 is TGCGCCAGCAGCCAAGCCTACCTGCCCGGGACAGCGAGTTCTGGAAACACCATATATTTT.

The chain employs TRBV19 and TRBJ2-5; 7 nucleotides match TRBD1. The CDR3 sequence is 13 residues long. Germline CDR1 and CDR2: LNHDA and SQIVND (reference sequence). The trim removed 5 bases at V and 2 bases at J, leaving 2 bases unmatched. CDR3 sequence: CASSQGQQETQYF. DNA for the CDR3: TGTGCCAGTAGTCAGGGACAGCAAGAGACCCAGTACTTC. Full variable domain (rest looked up from reference TRBV19 and TRBJ2-5): DGGITQSPKYLFRKEGQNVTLSCEQNLNHDAMYWYRQDPGQGLRLIYYSQIVNDFQKGDIAEGYSVSREKKESFPLTVTSAQKNPTAFYLCASSQGQQETQYFGPGTRLLVL.

The V gene is TRBV19, the J gene TRBJ1-2; TRBD1 might be the D (6 bases). Germline CDR1 and CDR2: LNHDA and SQIVND (reference sequence). V lost 5 bases and J 6 bases, leaving 13 bases between the germline ends. The CDR3 has 13 residues. CDR3 DNA sequence: TGTGCCAGTAGTCCCCGGGGGCAGAATGGCTACACCTTC. It specifies CASSPRGQNGYTF.

There are a few counts of this clone. The gene calls are TRBV7-8 and TRBJ2-1; 11 bases match TRBD2. Germline CDR1 SGHVS, CDR2 FQNEAQ. V lost 0 bases to trimming and J lost 6 bases; unmatched junction nucleotides: 7. This CDR3 comprises 17 residues. The CDR3 reads CASSLALRLAGGNEQFF. CDR3 DNA sequence: TGTGCCAGCAGCTTAGCTTTGCGGCTAGCGGGAGGCAATGAGCAGTTCTTC.

This clone occurred once. The rearrangement links TRBV11-2 to TRBJ2-7; unclear D gene. The V end was cut by 0 bases, the J end by 1 base, with 10 bases between. Germline assignment: CDR1 SGHAT and CDR2 FQNNGV. The CDR3 length is 15 residues. CDR3 amino acids: CASSLDWRISYEQYF. The CDR3 DNA is TGTGCCAGCAGCTTAGATTGGAGAATATCCTACGAGCAGTACTTC.

The rearrangement uses TRBV19 and TRBJ2-1; the D is unclear. Looked up from germline, CDR1 is LNHDA and CDR2 is SQIVND (reference sequence). The CDR3 is 13 amino acids. The V gene lost 1 base and the J gene lost 5 bases, with 6 bases spanning the gap. The CDR3: CASSIVANNEQFF. In DNA form, the CDR3 reads TGTGCCAGTAGTATAGTGGCTAACAATGAGCAGTTCTTC.

This sequence joins TRBV7-9 and TRBJ2-7; D is uncertain. This CDR3 is built from 14 residues. Germline assignment: CDR1 SEHNR and CDR2 FQNEAQ (reference sequence). The germline V and J ends were trimmed by 5 bases and 0 bases, with 11 bases remaining between them. The CDR3 region is CASSQGKVSYEQYF. DNA for the CDR3: TGTGCCAGCAGCCAAGGAAAGGTCTCCTACGAGCAGTACTTC.

The chain has TRBV6-1 and TRBJ1-4, with 7 positions matching TRBD1. Germline V lookup: CDR1 MNHNS, CDR2 SASEGT. This CDR3 is 17 amino acids long. Losses at the gene ends were 2 bases for V and 0 bases for J; bases not matched to a gene: 6. The CDR3 DNA is TGTGCCAGCAGTGAATACAGGGGCGAAGCAACTAATGAAAAACTGTTTTTT. Its translation is CASSEYRGEATNEKLFF.